The rows below give T cell receptor beta chains drawn from one sample of a study of post-analysis software for immune sequencing data. In TCRdb, the PCR reads were re-called with MiXCR into one record per CDR3 protein. The sample carries 160,000 or so distinct CDR3 sequences, about 34% recorded once. The sample in question was blood, obtained after autologous hematopoietic stem cell transplantation. The source is a girl aged 5 to 17 with multiple sclerosis. Both conserved end residues are part of each CDR3. A D gene is named only where the DNA matches it firmly. Part of the rows lack a size; the others show once, few, many or a class for expanded clones.

j_call cdr3_length clone_size d_call v_call cdr3_nt cdr3_aa
TRBJ2-7 13 few TRBD1 TRBV6-6 TGTGCCAGCAGTCAGACAGGGGGCGTCGAGCAGTACTTC CASSQTGGVEQYF
TRBJ2-5 12 - - TRBV20-1 TGCAGTGCTCGGAGCGGCCAAGAGACCCAGTACTTC CSARSGQETQYF
TRBJ2-1 15 - TRBD2 TRBV14 TGTGCCAGCAGCCAAGCGCTAGCGGGGTACAATGAGCAGTTCTTC CASSQALAGYNEQFF
TRBJ2-7 15 once - TRBV7-9 TGTGCCAGCAGCTCAGCAGACAGGAGACCCTGCGAGCAGTACTTC CASSSADRRPCEQYF
TRBJ1-2 15 once - TRBV12-3/TRBV12-4 TGTGCCAGCAGCTCAACAGACTTACTCAACTATGGCTACACCTTC CASSSTDLLNYGYTF
TRBJ1-5 16 few - TRBV3-1 TGTGCCAGCAGCCAAGTGCCGGGGGGGCCCAATCAGCCCCAGCATTTT CASSQVPGGPNQPQHF
TRBJ2-7 14 few TRBD1 TRBV6-2/TRBV6-3 TGTGCCAGCAGTTGGCAGGGGGCCTCCTACGAGCAGTACTTC CASSWQGASYEQYF
TRBJ1-1 15 - - TRBV5-1 TGCGCCAGCAGCTTGGCCGGGGTCGAGGTCACTGAAACTTTCTTT CASSLAGVEVTETFF
TRBJ2-1 17 many TRBD2 TRBV7-2 TGTGCCAGCAGCTTAGTAGTTTTCACTAGCGGGGACAATGAGCAGTTCTTC CASSLVVFTSGDNEQFF
TRBJ2-5 15 many - TRBV20-1 TGCAGTGCTGGCCCCACGGTAGAACGACAGGAGACCCAGTACTTC CSAGPTVERQETQYF
TRBJ2-5 13 - TRBD1 TRBV20-1 TGCAGTGCGCGGGACAGGGCTTGGGAGACCCAGTACTTC CSARDRAWETQYF
TRBJ2-3 17 - - TRBV9 TGTGCCAGCAGCGTCCTTCAGGCGGGCAGCGGCACAGATACGCAGTATTTT CASSVLQAGSGTDTQYF
TRBJ2-3 13 - TRBD1 TRBV7-2 TGTGCCGGCAGCTTAGTGACAGGGGTCGCGCAGTATTTT CAGSLVTGVAQYF
TRBJ2-5 17 - - TRBV4-2 TGTGCCAGCAGCCAAGATAGGCAGACAGCCCCCTACAATGAGCAGTACTTC CASSQDRQTAPYNEQYF
TRBJ2-5 14 once - TRBV27 TGTGCCAGCAGCGTAGCGGAGGGGAGAGAGACCCAGTACTTC CASSVAEGRETQYF
TRBJ2-1 14 few TRBD2 TRBV28 TGTGCCAGCAGTTTACGGGAGGTTGCATACGAGCAGTTCTTC CASSLREVAYEQFF
TRBJ2-3 18 - TRBD2 TRBV13 TGTGCCAGCAGTTTAGGGAGATCCGGACTAGCGGTGACAGATACGCAGTATTTT CASSLGRSGLAVTDTQYF
TRBJ2-1 14 many TRBD2 TRBV29-1 TGCAGCGCCAGAAGCGGGAGGCCCTACAATGAGCAGTTCTTC CSARSGRPYNEQFF
TRBJ2-3 13 - - TRBV27 TGTGCCAGCGGCTTGGGTTACACAGATACGCAGTATTTT CASGLGYTDTQYF
TRBJ2-7 15 - TRBD1 TRBV2 TGTGCCAGCAGTGCCGGACAGGGAGTGTCCTACGAGCAGTACTTC CASSAGQGVSYEQYF
TRBJ2-1 16 - - TRBV14 TGTGCCAGCAGCCAAGATTTAGGGAGCTCCTACAATGAGCGGTTCTTC CASSQDLGSSYNERFF
TRBJ2-3 15 few TRBD2 TRBV29-1 TGCAGCGTCCCACTAGCGGGAGTGGGCTTCGATACGCAGTATTTT CSVPLAGVGFDTQYF
TRBJ2-3 16 - TRBD2 TRBV28 TGTGCCAGCTGTCCCTCCCACCGGGACTACCCAGATACGCAGTATTTT CASCPSHRDYPDTQYF
TRBJ1-2 14 few - TRBV9 TGTGCCAGCAGCGTAGCGGGGGGTGACTATGGCTACACCTTC CASSVAGGDYGYTF
TRBJ2-4 10 - TRBD1 TRBV15 TGTGCCACCAGCCGGACAGGGGAGTACTTC CATSRTGEYF
TRBJ1-1 14 - - TRBV12-3/TRBV12-4 TGTGCCAGCAGTCCCAAAGGGCGGGGGACTGAAGCTTTCTTT CASSPKGRGTEAFF
TRBJ2-1 14 - TRBD2 TRBV20-1 TGCAGTGCTCCAGCGGGAGGTCCCGGATATGAGCAGTTCTTC CSAPAGGPGYEQFF
TRBJ2-7 14 few - TRBV6-5 TGTGCCAGCAGGCGGGACAGAAACCCCTACGAGCAGTACTTC CASRRDRNPYEQYF
TRBJ1-2 14 few TRBD1 TRBV29-1 TGCAGCGTTGAAGGGGGACAGGGAGTCTATGGCTACACCTTC CSVEGGQGVYGYTF
TRBJ2-7 13 few - TRBV6-5 TGTGCCAGCAGTTACTCGATCCGGGCCGAGCAGTACTTC CASSYSIRAEQYF
TRBJ2-1 11 - - TRBV28 TGTGCCAGCAGTCCACCGGGTGAGCAGTTCTTC CASSPPGEQFF
TRBJ2-1 15 once - TRBV20-1 TGCAGTGCTAGAGGCTGGGGGGAGAGTGGAAATGAGCAGTTCTTC CSARGWGESGNEQFF
TRBJ2-5 14 - - TRBV18 TGTGCCAGCTCACGAGACACGAACGATGAGACCCAGTACTTC CASSRDTNDETQYF
TRBJ2-5 15 many - TRBV29-1 TGCAGCGTTGAATTAAGTGGGAGTGGGCAAGAGACCCAGTACTTC CSVELSGSGQETQYF
TRBJ2-1 12 few TRBD2 TRBV20-1 TGCAGTGCCTTAGGGACTATGGGTGAGCAGTTCTTC CSALGTMGEQFF
TRBJ2-5 16 few - TRBV12-5 TGTGCTAGTGGTTCGTCAGGGTCAACCCCCCAAGAGACCCAGTACTTC CASGSSGSTPQETQYF
TRBJ2-1 16 - - TRBV19 TGTGCCAGTAGTATAGAGGGGGCTAGCGCCCGCAATGAGCAGTTCTTC CASSIEGASARNEQFF
TRBJ2-3 16 - TRBD2 TRBV5-1 TGCGCCAGCAGCTTGAATAGCGGGACTAGCACAGATACGCAGTATTTT CASSLNSGTSTDTQYF
TRBJ2-3 12 few - TRBV6-2/TRBV6-3 TGTGCCAGCAAGCGCAACACAGATACGCAGTATTTT CASKRNTDTQYF
TRBJ1-5 15 few TRBD1 TRBV30 TGTGCCTGGAGTTCGCGGGACAGGCCCAATCAGCCCCAGCATTTT CAWSSRDRPNQPQHF
TRBJ1-2 15 few - TRBV9 TGTGCCAGCAGCCCCAGTGGGGGGGGTGACTATGGCTACACCTTC CASSPSGGGDYGYTF
TRBJ1-5 14 few - TRBV28 TGTGCCAGCAGTTTATGGGGGGGGGAACAGCCCCAGCATTTT CASSLWGGEQPQHF
TRBJ1-6 16 few - TRBV12-3/TRBV12-4 TGTGCCAGCAGTTCCGGTCCGGGGGCCTATAATTCACCCCTCCACTTT CASSSGPGAYNSPLHF
TRBJ2-1 12 once TRBD2 TRBV20-1 TGCAGTGCCCCGGGACTAGCCAATGAGCAGTTCTTC CSAPGLANEQFF
TRBJ2-5 15 - TRBD2 TRBV28 TGTGCCAGCAGTCCTGACGGGAGGGCCAGGGAGACCCAGTACTTC CASSPDGRARETQYF
TRBJ2-1 15 many - TRBV4-1 TGCGCCAGCAGCCAAGATATGGGGGAGTGGGATGAGCAGTTCTTC CASSQDMGEWDEQFF
TRBJ2-7 16 - TRBD2 TRBV30 TGTGCCTGGAGCGACGTACTAGCGGGGCTATCCTACGAGCAGTACTTC CAWSDVLAGLSYEQYF
TRBJ2-1 14 - TRBD2 TRBV20-1 TGCAGTGCTAGTAAGGGACTAGCGGGGGGGGAGCAGTTCTTC CSASKGLAGGEQFF
TRBJ1-5 14 few - TRBV6-2/TRBV6-3 TGTGCCAGCACGACGGCGGATAGCAATCAGCCCCAGCATTTT CASTTADSNQPQHF
TRBJ1-2 12 few - TRBV20-1 TGCAGTGCTAGAGAGAGGGATCTTGGCTACACCTTC CSARERDLGYTF
TRBJ2-1 11 - - TRBV6-1 TGTGCCAGCAGTGAAGCTATTGAGCAGTTCTTC CASSEAIEQFF
TRBJ2-7 15 few TRBD2 TRBV2 TGTGCCATAAGGGGCAGCGGGAGAAGTTCCTACGAGCAGTACTTC CAIRGSGRSSYEQYF
TRBJ2-3 13 - - TRBV27 TGTGCCAGCAGGCGGGACCGCACAGATACGCAGTATTTT CASRRDRTDTQYF
TRBJ2-1 15 - TRBD1 TRBV9 TGTGCCAGCAGCGTCGTCGGGACAGCCTACAATGAGCAGTTCTTC CASSVVGTAYNEQFF
TRBJ2-3 14 few TRBD1 TRBV5-6 TGTGCCAGCGGCCCGGGACAGGGGGTGAATACGCAGTATTTT CASGPGQGVNTQYF
TRBJ2-5 16 - TRBD2 TRBV20-1 TGCAGTGCTATCGGTCTAGCGGTTCTGTCTCAAGAGACCCAGTACTTC CSAIGLAVLSQETQYF
TRBJ2-3 16 - TRBD2 TRBV7-2 TGTGCCAGCAGCTTACGGACTAGCGGCCTCCCAGATACGCAGTATTTT CASSLRTSGLPDTQYF